This T cell receptor (beta chain) appears in the sequencing data of a study of Graves' ophthalmopathy and Graves' hyperthyroidism. No ophthalmopathy within 18 months of follow-up signified stable hyperthyroidism. Amplification of the TCR beta CDR3 regions used RNA transcripts (as template). First-round RT-PCR employed HTBI primers, with a second-round multiplex PCR after it. TCRdb re-derived calls from the multiplex PCR reads in MiXCR, one entry per CDR3 protein. The table has under 800,000 distinct CDR3 sequences, 20% to 25% seen once. This CDR3 contains 14 residues. V was cut by 2 bases and J by 5 bases, with 12 bases left in between.

J is TRBJ2-5 and V is TRBV12-3 or TRBV12-4, with D possibly being TRBD1 or TRBD2 (6 bases each). This TCR was sampled from a woman between 18 and 29 years old with stable Graves' hyperthyroidism. Some clones in this sample may be carry-over from other donors' samples. Sequencing input: peripheral blood. The CDR3 protein is CASSLRGRGETQYF. CDR3 bases: TGTGCCAGCAGTTTACGGGGGCGAGGGGAGACCCAGTACTTC.